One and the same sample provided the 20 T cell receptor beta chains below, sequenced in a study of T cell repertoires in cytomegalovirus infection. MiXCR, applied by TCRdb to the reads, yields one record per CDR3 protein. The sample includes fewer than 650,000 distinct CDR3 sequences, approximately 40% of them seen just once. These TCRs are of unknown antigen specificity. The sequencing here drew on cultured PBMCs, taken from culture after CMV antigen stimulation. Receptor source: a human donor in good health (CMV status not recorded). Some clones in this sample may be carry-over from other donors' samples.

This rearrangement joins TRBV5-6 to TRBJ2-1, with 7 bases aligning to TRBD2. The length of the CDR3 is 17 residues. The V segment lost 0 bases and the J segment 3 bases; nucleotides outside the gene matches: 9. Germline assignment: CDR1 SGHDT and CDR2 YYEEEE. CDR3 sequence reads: CASSLEGWGGDYNEQFF. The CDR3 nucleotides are TGTGCCAGCAGCTTGGAAGGTTGGGGGGGGGACTACAATGAGCAGTTCTTC.

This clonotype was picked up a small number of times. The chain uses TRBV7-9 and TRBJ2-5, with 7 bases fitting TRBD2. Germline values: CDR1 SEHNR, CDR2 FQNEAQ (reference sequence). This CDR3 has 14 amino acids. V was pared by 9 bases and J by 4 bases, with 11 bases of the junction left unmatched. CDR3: CASCREGTGETQYF. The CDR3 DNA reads TGTGCCAGTTGCAGGGAGGGGACGGGAGAGACCCAGTACTTC.

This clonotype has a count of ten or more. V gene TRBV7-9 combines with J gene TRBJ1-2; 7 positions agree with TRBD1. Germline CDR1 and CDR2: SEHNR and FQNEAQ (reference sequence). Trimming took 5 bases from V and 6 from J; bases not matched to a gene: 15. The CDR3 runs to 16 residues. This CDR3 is CASSERGPSGSNGYTF. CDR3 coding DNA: TGTGCCAGCAGCGAAAGGGGGCCGAGTGGCTCCAATGGCTACACCTTC.

Here the CDR3 reads CASRTGQPSGANVLTF. The CDR3 region has the DNA TGTGCCAGCAGGACCGGACAGCCCTCTGGGGCCAACGTCCTGACTTTC. The genes are TRBV6-1 and TRBJ2-6, with a possible D match to TRBD1 (6 bases). The CDR3 runs 16 residues. Trimming cost V 6 bases and J 0 bases, with 12 bases left between them. CDR1 and CDR2 from the germline V gene are MNHNS and SASEGT.

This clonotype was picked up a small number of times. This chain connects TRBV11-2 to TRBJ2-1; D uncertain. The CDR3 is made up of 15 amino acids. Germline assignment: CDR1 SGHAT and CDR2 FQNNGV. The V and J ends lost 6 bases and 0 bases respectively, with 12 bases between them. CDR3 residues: CASSKDWSSYNEQFF. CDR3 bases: TGTGCCAGCAGTAAAGATTGGAGCTCCTACAATGAGCAGTTCTTC.

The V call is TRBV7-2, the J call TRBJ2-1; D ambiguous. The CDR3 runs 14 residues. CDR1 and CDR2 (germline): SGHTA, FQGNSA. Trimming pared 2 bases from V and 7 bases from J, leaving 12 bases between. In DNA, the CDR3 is TGTGCCAGCAGCTTAAGCCAGAGCGATAATGAGCAGTTCTTC. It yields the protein CASSLSQSDNEQFF.

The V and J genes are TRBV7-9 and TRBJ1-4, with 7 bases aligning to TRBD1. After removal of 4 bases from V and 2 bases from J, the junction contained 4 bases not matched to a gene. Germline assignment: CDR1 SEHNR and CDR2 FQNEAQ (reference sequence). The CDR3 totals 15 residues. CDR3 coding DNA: TGTGCCAGCAGCTCTCTACAGGGGACTAATGAAAAACTGTTTTTT. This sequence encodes CASSSLQGTNEKLFF.

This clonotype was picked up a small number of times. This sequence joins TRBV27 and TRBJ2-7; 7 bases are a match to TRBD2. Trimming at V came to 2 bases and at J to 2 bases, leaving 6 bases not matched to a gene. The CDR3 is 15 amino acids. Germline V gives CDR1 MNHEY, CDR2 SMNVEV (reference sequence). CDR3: CASSLRLAVTYEQYF. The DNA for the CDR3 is TGTGCCAGCAGTTTACGCCTAGCGGTTACCTACGAGCAGTACTTC.

The CDR3 protein is CASSQREGPDTQYF. In nucleotides, the CDR3 is TGTGCCAGCAGTCAGCGGGAGGGCCCAGATACGCAGTATTTT. The chain couples TRBV6-6 to TRBJ2-3; 10 bases are a match to TRBD2. Germline loops: CDR1 MNHNY, CDR2 SVGAGI (reference sequence). Unmatched junction bases numbered 3, after V lost 5 bases and J lost 4 bases. This CDR3 region has 14 residues.

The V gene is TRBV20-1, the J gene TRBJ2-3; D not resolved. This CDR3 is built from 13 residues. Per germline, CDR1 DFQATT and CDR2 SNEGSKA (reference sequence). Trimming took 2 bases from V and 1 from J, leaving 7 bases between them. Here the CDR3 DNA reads TGCAGTGCTAGATCGGACCGCACAGATACGCAGTATTTT. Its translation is CSARSDRTDTQYF.

As DNA, the CDR3 is TGTGCCAGCAGCCTGGCCGGGGGGGGCGTATCGAAGACTGAAGCTTTCTTT. It codes for CASSLAGGGVSKTEAFF. J is TRBJ1-1 and V is TRBV7-2; tentatively, D is TRBD1 (6 bases). V shed 5 bases and J shed 5 bases, with 24 bases lying between them. The CDR3 runs 17 residues. Germline CDR1 is SGHTA and CDR2 is FQGNSA.

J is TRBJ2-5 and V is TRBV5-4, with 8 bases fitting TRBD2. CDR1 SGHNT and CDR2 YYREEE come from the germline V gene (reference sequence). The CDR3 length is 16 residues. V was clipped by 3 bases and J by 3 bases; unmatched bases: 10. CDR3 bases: TGTGCCAGCAGCTCACAAAAAGCGGGAGTGGAAGAGACCCAGTACTTC. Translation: CASSSQKAGVEETQYF.

CDR3 sequence reads: CASGLTGEKLFF. The CDR3 DNA reads as TGTGCTAGTGGTCTCACAGGTGAAAAACTGTTTTTT. This chain joins TRBV12-5 and TRBJ1-4, with D perhaps TRBD1 (5 bases). This CDR3 region has 12 residues. CDR1 is LGHNT, CDR2 FRNRAP, per germline. The V end lost 5 bases, the J end lost 7 bases, and 8 bases lay between the germline ends. The full variable domain, in which reference TRBV12-5 and TRBJ1-4 provide the parts outside the CDR3, is DARVTQTPRHKVTEMGQEVTMRCQPILGHNTVFWYRQTMMQGLELLAYFRNRAPLDDSGMPKDRFSAEMPDATLATLKIQPSEPRDSAVYFCASGLTGEKLFFGSGTQLSVL.

CDR3 protein: CASSLSTSSGNTIYF. CDR3 sequence (DNA): TGTGCCAGCAGCTTGTCTACGAGCTCTGGAAACACCATATATTTT. The chain combines TRBV5-4 with TRBJ1-3; no reliable D call. Germline-derived CDR1 and CDR2 are SGHNT and YYREEE (reference sequence). Trimming removed 1 base at V and 0 bases at J, with 8 bases between. CDR3 length: 15 residues.

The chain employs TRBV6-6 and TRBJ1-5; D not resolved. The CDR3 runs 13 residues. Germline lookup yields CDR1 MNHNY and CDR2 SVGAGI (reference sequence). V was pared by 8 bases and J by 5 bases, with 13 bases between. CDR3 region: CASGVERDQPQHF. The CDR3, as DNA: TGTGCCAGCGGGGTAGAGCGGGATCAGCCCCAGCATTTT.

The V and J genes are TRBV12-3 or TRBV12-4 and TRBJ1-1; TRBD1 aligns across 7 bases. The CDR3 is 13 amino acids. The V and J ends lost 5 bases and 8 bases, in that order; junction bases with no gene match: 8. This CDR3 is CASSQGQVGEAFF. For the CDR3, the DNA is TGTGCCAGCAGTCAAGGACAGGTTGGGGAAGCTTTCTTT.

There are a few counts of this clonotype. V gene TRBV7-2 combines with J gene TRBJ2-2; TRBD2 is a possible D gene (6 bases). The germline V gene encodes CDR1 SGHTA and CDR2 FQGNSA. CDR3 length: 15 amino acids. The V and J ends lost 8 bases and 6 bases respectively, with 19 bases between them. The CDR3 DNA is TGTGCCAGCGTGCGGGATCGTACGATCGCCGGGGAGCTGTTTTTT. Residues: CASVRDRTIAGELFF. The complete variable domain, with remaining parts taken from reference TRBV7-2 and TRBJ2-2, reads GAGVSQSPSNKVTEKGKDVELRCDPISGHTALYWYRQSLGQGLEFLIYFQGNSAPDKSGLPSDRFSAERTGGSVSTLTIQRTQQEDSAVYLCASVRDRTIAGELFFGEGSRLTVL.

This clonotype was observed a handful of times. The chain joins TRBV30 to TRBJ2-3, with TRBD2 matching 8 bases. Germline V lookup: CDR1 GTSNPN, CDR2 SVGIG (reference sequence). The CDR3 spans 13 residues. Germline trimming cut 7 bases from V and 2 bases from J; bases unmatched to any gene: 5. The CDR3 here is CASGGGFTDTQYF. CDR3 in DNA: TGTGCCTCGGGGGGGGGGTTCACAGATACGCAGTATTTT.

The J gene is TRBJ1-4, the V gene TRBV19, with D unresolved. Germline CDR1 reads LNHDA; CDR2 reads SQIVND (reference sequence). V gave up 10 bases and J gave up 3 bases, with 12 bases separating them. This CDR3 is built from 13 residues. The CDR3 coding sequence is TGTGCCACCAAAGTCGGCTCTAATGAAAAACTGTTTTTT. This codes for CATKVGSNEKLFF.

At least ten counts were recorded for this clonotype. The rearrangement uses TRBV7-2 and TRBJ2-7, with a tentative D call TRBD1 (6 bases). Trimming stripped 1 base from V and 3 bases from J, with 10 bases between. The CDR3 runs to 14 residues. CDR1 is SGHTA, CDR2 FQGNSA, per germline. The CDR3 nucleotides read TGTGCCAGCAGCTTAGGTGGGGGCGGCTACGAGCAGTACTTC. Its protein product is CASSLGGGGYEQYF.